These 14 T cell receptor beta chains were all obtained from the same sample, sequenced in a study of Graves' ophthalmopathy and Graves' hyperthyroidism. For repertoire sequencing, the TCR beta CDR3 regions were amplified from RNA transcripts. Amplification began with first-round RT-PCR using HTBI primers, then second-round multiplex PCR was performed. TCRdb recomputed calls from the multiplex PCR reads with MiXCR, one row per CDR3 protein. Of about 740,000 distinct CDR3 sequences listed, roughly 40% are singletons. The sequencing input was peripheral blood. The receptors come from an adult man with Graves' ophthalmopathy.

This chain connects TRBV2 to TRBJ2-2, with D perhaps given as TRBD1 or TRBD2 (5 bases each). CDR3 length equals 15 residues. V lost 5 bases and J 0 bases, leaving 10 bases between the germline ends. Germline-derived CDR1 and CDR2 are SNHLY and FYNNEI. The CDR3 loop is CASSTGTSNTGELFF. CDR3 in DNA: TGTGCCAGCAGTACCGGGACGTCGAACACCGGGGAGCTGTTTTTT. Full variable domain (rest looked up from reference TRBV2 and TRBJ2-2): EPEVTQTPSHQVTQMGQEVILRCVPISNHLYFYWYRQILGQKVEFLVSFYNNEISEKSEIFDDQFSVERPDGSNFTLKIRSTKLEDSAMYFCASSTGTSNTGELFFGEGSRLTVL.

This clonotype was seen at least ten times. V is TRBV6-5 and J is TRBJ1-2; D is unresolved. The V end lost 8 bases, the J end lost 8 bases, and 15 bases lay between the germline ends. Germline assignment: CDR1 MNHEY and CDR2 SVGAGI. The CDR3 is made up of 12 amino acids. As DNA, the CDR3 is TGTGCCAGCGTCGGCCCCGCGGGAGGCTACACCTTC. Amino acids: CASVGPAGGYTF.

This clonotype was recorded a few times. The J gene is TRBJ2-5, the V gene TRBV6-6; the D gene is possibly TRBD1 (5 bases). Trimming left V 0 bases short and J 2 bases short, with 7 bases between. Germline loops: CDR1 MNHNY, CDR2 SVGAGI (reference sequence). This CDR3 is 14 amino acids long. The CDR3 DNA is TGTGCCAGCAGTTACTCCAGGGAACAAGAGACCCAGTACTTC. Its protein product is CASSYSREQETQYF.

This clonotype was counted between two and nine times. The chain links TRBV7-8 to TRBJ2-3; 7 bases align to TRBD1. V gave up 3 bases and J gave up 11 bases; unmatched junction bases: 2. Germline V CDR1 and CDR2: SGHVS, FQNEAQ. CDR3 length: 11 amino acids. CDR3 bases: TGTGCCAGCAGCTTCGACAGGGAGCAGTATTTT. Amino acids: CASSFDREQYF.

There are many counts of this clonotype. The chain has TRBV2 and TRBJ2-7; D gene ambiguous. V lost 6 bases and J 4 bases, leaving 7 bases between the germline ends. The germline V gene has CDR1 SNHLY and CDR2 FYNNEI. The CDR3 runs to 11 residues. The CDR3: CASRLIYEQYF. CDR3 in DNA: TGTGCCAGCAGGCTGATTTACGAGCAGTACTTC.

The chain uses TRBV25-1 and TRBJ2-6; 13 bases match TRBD2. The length of the CDR3 is 19 residues. V lost 5 bases, J lost 3 bases, and 10 bases stayed unmatched. The germline gives CDR1 MGHDK, CDR2 SYGVNS. CDR3 amino acids: CASSRRPGLAGSGANVLTF. In nucleotides, the CDR3 is TGTGCCAGCAGTCGCCGTCCGGGACTAGCGGGAAGTGGGGCCAACGTCCTGACTTTC.

The CDR3 here is CASSFGTASGNTF. The CDR3 DNA follows: TGTGCCAGCAGCTTCGGGACAGCCTCTGGAAACACCTTC. The genes are TRBV7-3 and TRBJ1-2; the match to TRBD1 covers 7 bases. The J segment lost 12 bases and the V segment lost 3 bases, leaving 10 bases of the junction unmatched. There are 13 residues in the CDR3. The germline CDR1 and CDR2 sequences are SGHTA and FQGTGA.

With regard to this clonotype: Given the absence of the conserved phenylalanine or tryptophan at the CDR3 end, a read error is likely. V is TRBV6-6 and J is TRBJ2-5; TRBD1 might be the D (5 bases). This CDR3 has 14 amino acids. Trimming took off 5 bases at V and 2 bases at J, with 12 bases between the two ends. The germline V gene encodes CDR1 MNHNY and CDR2 SVGAGI (reference sequence). The CDR3: CASSGAGTQETQYV. Written as DNA, the CDR3 is TGTGCCAGCAGTGGGGCAGGAACGCAAGAGACCCAGTACGTC.

This clonotype was counted many times. The chain joins TRBV19 to TRBJ2-5; no clear D. Per the germline V gene, CDR1 is LNHDA and CDR2 is SQIVND (reference sequence). The CDR3 loop spans 14 amino acids. The germline V and J ends were trimmed by 6 bases and 1 base, with 12 bases remaining between them. This CDR3 reads CASSPGRIQETQYF. The CDR3 DNA is TGTGCCAGTAGCCCTGGGCGGATCCAAGAGACCCAGTACTTC.

The rearrangement uses TRBV15 and TRBJ2-5, with 9 bases fitting TRBD1. Germline CDR1 and CDR2: LNHNV and YYDKDF (reference sequence). The V and J ends lost 3 bases and 4 bases, in that order; junction bases with no gene match: 6. The CDR3 has 15 amino acids. The DNA of the CDR3 is TGTGCCACCAGCAGGGGACAGGGTGGTCGAGAGACCCAGTACTTC. Residues: CATSRGQGGRETQYF.

The table lists this clonotype with many counts. The chain joins TRBV10-3 to TRBJ1-1; 7 bases are a match to TRBD1. Trimming removed 11 bases from V and 0 bases from J; junction bases left unmatched: 6. The CDR3 runs to 13 residues. In germline, CDR1 is ENHRY, CDR2 SYGVKD. The CDR3 reads CAGKGGLNTEAFF. The DNA for the CDR3 is TGTGCCGGAAAAGGGGGCCTGAACACTGAAGCTTTCTTT.

The chain links TRBV29-1 to TRBJ2-6; 10 bases are shared with TRBD1. This CDR3 region has 17 residues. V lost 3 bases to trimming and J lost 2 bases; unmatched junction nucleotides: 7. Germline-derived CDR1 and CDR2 are SQVTM and ANQGSEA. CDR3 nucleotide sequence: TGCAGCGTTGACTACGGGACAGGGGTGCCTGGGGCCAACGTCCTGACTTTC. This encodes CSVDYGTGVPGANVLTF.

The chain has TRBV2 and TRBJ1-6, with 8 bases fitting TRBD1. J lost 1 base, V lost 7 bases, and 9 bases had no gene match. This CDR3 spans 17 amino acids. Germline assignment: CDR1 SNHLY and CDR2 FYNNEI. The CDR3 spells CASTSRQGASYNSPLHF. For the CDR3, the DNA is TGTGCCAGCACCTCTCGGCAGGGGGCATCCTATAATTCACCCCTCCACTTT.

The chain couples TRBV5-6 to TRBJ2-2, with TRBD2 matching over 8 bases. V was pared by 7 bases and J by 6 bases, with 8 bases of the junction left unmatched. This CDR3 comprises 14 residues. Looked up from germline, CDR1 is SGHDT and CDR2 is YYEEEE. DNA for the CDR3: TGTGCCAGCTCCCAGCGGGAGCGTTCCGGGGAGCTGTTTTTT. Its translation: CASSQRERSGELFF.